This T cell receptor beta chain was obtained from a study of blood T cell repertoires in COVID-19 (dated by TCRdb to between 2020 and 2021). With regard to the full study: Samples covering the acute and convalescent phases of COVID-19 were provided by collaborators in the United States, Italy and Spain. Where HLA class I and class II types were available, the types were taken from metadata supplied by the sample provider, not from assay-based typing. The repertoires were released in a freely available public database intended as a resource for research on the immune response to SARS-CoV-2. The material from the prospective study consisted of cDNA or gDNA derived from T cells, B-cell-depleted T cells, or PBMCs. The sample metadata nearly always contained a de-identified subject ID, COVID-19 status, age in years and sex. Deeply sampled blood TCRbeta repertoires from subjects exposed to, actively infected with, or recovered from COVID-19 were included in the dataset. Samples came from the ongoing ImmuneRACE study (first 160 participants) plus 1,254 subjects from 6 global collaborators. Overall study results and their limits: The amount of clinical and demographic metadata varied by source and participant and was provided uncurated.

Worth noting for this clone: The antigen it recognizes is unknown. No base-level quality is on record; no much larger clone is a single base apart.

V is reduced by 4 bases and J by 6 bases, leaving a spacing of 9 bases between them. Per the germline V gene, SNHLY is the CDR1 and FYNNEI is the CDR2. The CDR3 covers 13 residues, taking in both the cysteine and the phenylalanine. Only the CDR3 DNA is retained, 39 bases long and in frame from the first base. The immunoSEQ Assay, a bias-controlled multiplex PCR, was used to amplify TCRbeta CDR3 regions from genomic DNA. On the study's bioinformatics: The number of nucleated cells in each sample was estimated by amplification of reference gene primers within the assay. To quantify the absolute abundance of each unique TCRbeta CDR3 rearrangement, sequence reads were collapsed and filtered. For each sample, productive Simpson clonality was calculated as the square root of Simpson's diversity index across productive rearrangements. The source is immuneACCESS, and TCRdb retained only in-frame sequences with V and J called. Part of the clones is not carried over; for the studies checked, unresolved V genes explain less than half of this, and the remainder is unexplained. V, J and clone size are taken as reported in that table, and D and trimming were inferred from the DNA itself. This sample holds around 230,000 clones; 86% were observed only once. The ten largest clones take up about 4% of the sample.

In the prospective study, participants were roughly 18 to 95 years old, resided in 24 geographic areas of the United States, and were enrolled through a virtual design. In the prospective study, participants were assigned to cohorts based on the clinical history participants reported in a screening survey and a study questionnaire. In the prospective study, whole blood, serum and a nasopharyngeal or oropharyngeal swab were collected from each participant by mobile phlebotomists. Over a roughly 2-month period, participants in the prospective study had the option of providing additional blood draws and questionnaires. Before DNA extraction, prospective study blood samples were shipped either frozen or at room temperature.

Sequenced: PBMCs or T cells enriched from blood (not recorded which). The receptor comes from a woman aged 40 to 50 with acute COVID-19. The chain employs TRBV2 and TRBJ2-2; the D gene lacks a confident call. CDR3 reads: CASSVARSGELFF. The sequenced DNA is TGTGCCAGCAGTGTCGCGCGCTCCGGGGAGCTGTTTTTT. The full variable domain, with segments outside the CDR3 supplied by the reference TRBV2 and TRBJ2-2 proteins, appears as EPEVTQTPSHQVTQMGQEVILRCVPISNHLYFYWYRQILGQKVEFLVSFYNNEISEKSEIFDDQFSVERPDGSNFTLKIRSTKLEDSAMYFCASSVARSGELFFGEGSRLTVL.